The present T cell receptor beta chain was sequenced within a study of shared clonotypes between healthy human individuals. Trimming stripped 5 bases from V and 4 bases from J, with 10 bases between. Germline V gene data show CDR1 as SEHNR and CDR2 as FQNEAQ (reference sequence). The CDR3 has 13 residues. Nashville, Tennessee was home to all donors, each a Caucasian adult. Original processing notes: Because ImmunoSEQ provided only junction sequences with no quality scores, the filtering differed. The method was immunoSEQ multiplex PCR; TCRdb's version includes in-frame clones alone and lacks a portion of them. That table supplies the V and J calls and clone size; D and trimming were determined from the DNA. The table records about 530,000 clones, about 75% of them present only once.

This chain uses TRBV7-9 with TRBJ2-3, with D perhaps TRBD1 (7 bases). Sequencing used PBMCs. The receptor comes from a middle-aged woman in good health. Some clones in this sample may be carry-over from other donors' samples. The CDR3 region has the DNA TGTGCCAGCAGCGCCAGGGGGGCAGATACGCAGTATTTT. Protein: CASSARGADTQYF.